This T cell receptor beta chain was documented in a study of T cells in Graves' hyperthyroidism and ophthalmopathy. Study observations and caveats: Most expanded thyroid clonotypes above 0.001 recurred in blood.

This clonotype was seen only a few times. The antigen is undetermined. Since a much larger clone is just one base distant, this may be a read error. Using RNA transcripts as the source, TCR beta CDR3 regions were amplified. The HTBI primer set drove a first-round RT-PCR of the TCR CDR3. TCRdb used MiXCR to reprocess the multiplex PCR reads, holding one entry per CDR3 protein. There are around 520,000 distinct CDR3 sequences in the sample; around 15% occur only once, and around a sixth lies in the top ten. Absence of ophthalmopathy progression within 18 months defined stable Graves' hyperthyroidism. Patients aged 18 to 65 had newly diagnosed hyperthyroidism lasting under 2 months. PBMCs were obtained from roughly 10 ml fresh peripheral blood. Sequencing input: blood. This clonotype was sampled from a woman younger than 30 with Graves' hyperthyroidism.

The CDR3 protein is CATARDGACEQYF. The CDR3 region has the DNA TGTGCCACCGCCCGGGACGGGGCATGCGAGCAGTACTTC. The V gene is TRBV10-3, the J gene TRBJ2-7; D may correspond to TRBD1 or TRBD2 (5 bases each). The V end was cut by 10 bases, the J end by 6 bases, with 19 bases between. CDR3 length: 13 amino acids. Looked up from germline, CDR1 is ENHRY and CDR2 is SYGVKD.